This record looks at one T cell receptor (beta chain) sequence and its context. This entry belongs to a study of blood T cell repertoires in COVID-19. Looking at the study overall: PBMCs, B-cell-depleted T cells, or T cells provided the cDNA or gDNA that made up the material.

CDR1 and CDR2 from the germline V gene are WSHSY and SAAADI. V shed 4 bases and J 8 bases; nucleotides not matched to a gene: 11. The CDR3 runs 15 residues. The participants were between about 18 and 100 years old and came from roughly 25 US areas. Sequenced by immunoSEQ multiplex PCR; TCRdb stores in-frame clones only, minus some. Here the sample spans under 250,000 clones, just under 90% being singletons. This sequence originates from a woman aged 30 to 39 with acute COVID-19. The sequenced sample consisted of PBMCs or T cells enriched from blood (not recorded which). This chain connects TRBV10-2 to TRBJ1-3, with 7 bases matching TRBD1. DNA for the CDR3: TGCGCCAGCAGTGTAAGTGCAGGGGGTTTAGACACCATATATTTT. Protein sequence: CASSVSAGGLDTIYF.